The sequence of this T cell receptor beta chain was determined in a study of human T cells and chemical hapten exposure. Study overall: Small volume differences among pooled libraries mainly caused per-sample TCR yield variation.

Within the library, unique molecular identifiers were attached to each individual cDNA molecule. From the reads, TCRdb called clonotypes with MiXCR, one entry per CDR3 protein. In the table there are about 800 distinct CDR3 sequences, less than 70% of which are singletons. In the case of this clonotype: Its antigen is unknown.

Treatment described: therapeutic diphenylcyclopropenone sensitization with weekly scalp DPC. Study-wide findings and caveats: Sensitizing to DPC left TCRs with a frequency above 1 in 1000 unaltered.

CDR3 length equals 14 residues. V lost 5 bases and J lost 6; bases outside the gene matches: 7. CDR1 and CDR2 from the germline V gene are SEHNR and FQNEAQ (reference sequence). This specimen was whole blood, taken before DPC sensitization or 2, 6, or about 24 weeks after (not recorded which). The receptor's source is an adult with alopecia areata. Some clones in this sample may be carry-over from other donors' samples. This table probably holds off-target reads from a library built for another chain. V gene TRBV7-9 combines with J gene TRBJ2-3; TRBD2 matches 8 bases. This chain's CDR3 is CASSPSGSPDTQYF. The CDR3 DNA is TGTGCCAGCAGCCCCAGCGGGAGTCCGGATACGCAGTATTTT.